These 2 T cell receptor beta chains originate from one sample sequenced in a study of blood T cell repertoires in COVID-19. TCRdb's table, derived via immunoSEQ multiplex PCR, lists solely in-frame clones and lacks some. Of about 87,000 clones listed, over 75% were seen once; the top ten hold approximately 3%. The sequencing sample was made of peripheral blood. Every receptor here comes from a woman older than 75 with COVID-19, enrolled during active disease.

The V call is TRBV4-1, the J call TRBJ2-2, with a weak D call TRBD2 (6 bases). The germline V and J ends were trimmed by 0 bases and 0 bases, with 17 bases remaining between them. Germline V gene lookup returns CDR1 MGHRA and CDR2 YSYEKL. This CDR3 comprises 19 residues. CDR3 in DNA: TGCGCCAGCAGCCAAGATCTGCGTCCCGGGGGAGCGAACACCGGGGAGCTGTTTTTT. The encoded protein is CASSQDLRPGGANTGELFF.

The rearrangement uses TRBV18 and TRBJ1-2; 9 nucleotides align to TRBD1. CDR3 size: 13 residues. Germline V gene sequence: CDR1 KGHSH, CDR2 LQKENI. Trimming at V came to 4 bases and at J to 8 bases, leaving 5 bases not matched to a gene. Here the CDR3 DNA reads TGTGCCAGCTCACTTACAGGGGGCGAAGGCTACACCTTC. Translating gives CASSLTGGEGYTF.